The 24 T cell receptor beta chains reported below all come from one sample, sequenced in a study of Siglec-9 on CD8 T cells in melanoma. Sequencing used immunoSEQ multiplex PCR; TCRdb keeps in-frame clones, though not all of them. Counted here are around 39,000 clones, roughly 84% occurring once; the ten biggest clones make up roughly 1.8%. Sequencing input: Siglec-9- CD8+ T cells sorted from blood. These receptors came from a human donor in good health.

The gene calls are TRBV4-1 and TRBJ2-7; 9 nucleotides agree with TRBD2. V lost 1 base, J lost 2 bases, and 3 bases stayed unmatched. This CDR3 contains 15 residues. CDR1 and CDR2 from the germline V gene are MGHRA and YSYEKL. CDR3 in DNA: TGCGCCAGCAGCCAAGTGGCGGGGGGGGCCTACGAGCAGTACTTC. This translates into CASSQVAGGAYEQYF.

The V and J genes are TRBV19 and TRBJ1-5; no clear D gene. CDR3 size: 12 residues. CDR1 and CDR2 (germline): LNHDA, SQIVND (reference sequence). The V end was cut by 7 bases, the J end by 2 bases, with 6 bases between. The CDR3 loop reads CASTPGNQPQHF. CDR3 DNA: TGTGCCAGTACCCCTGGCAATCAGCCCCAGCATTTT.

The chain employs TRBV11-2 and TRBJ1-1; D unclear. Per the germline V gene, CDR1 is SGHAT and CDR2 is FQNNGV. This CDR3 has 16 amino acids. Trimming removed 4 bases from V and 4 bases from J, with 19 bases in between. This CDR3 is CASSSEGAAGPTEAFF. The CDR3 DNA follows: TGTGCCAGCAGCTCCGAGGGAGCTGCTGGGCCCACTGAAGCTTTCTTT. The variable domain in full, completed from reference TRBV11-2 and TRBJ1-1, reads EAGVAQSPRYKIIEKRQSVAFWCNPISGHATLYWYQQILGQGPKLLIQFQNNGVVDDSQLPKDRFSAERLKGVDSTLKIQPAKLEDSAVYLCASSSEGAAGPTEAFFGQGTRLTVV.

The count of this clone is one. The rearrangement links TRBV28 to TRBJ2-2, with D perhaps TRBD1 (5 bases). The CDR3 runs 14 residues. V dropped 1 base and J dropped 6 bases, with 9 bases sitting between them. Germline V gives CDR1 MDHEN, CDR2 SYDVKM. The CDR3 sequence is CASSLSTGPGELFF. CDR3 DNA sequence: TGTGCCAGCAGTTTATCCACAGGCCCCGGGGAGCTGTTTTTT.

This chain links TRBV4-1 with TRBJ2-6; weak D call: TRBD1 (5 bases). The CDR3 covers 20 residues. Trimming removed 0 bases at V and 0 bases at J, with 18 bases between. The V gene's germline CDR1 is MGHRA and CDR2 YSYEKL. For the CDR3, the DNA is TGCGCCAGCAGCCAAGAAGCCCTGACAGCTTCAGTCTCTGGGGCCAACGTCCTGACTTTC. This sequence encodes CASSQEALTASVSGANVLTF.

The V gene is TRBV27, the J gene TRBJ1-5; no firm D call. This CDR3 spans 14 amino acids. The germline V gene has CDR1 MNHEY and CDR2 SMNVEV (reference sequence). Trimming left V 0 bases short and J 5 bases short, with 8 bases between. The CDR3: CASSLSGWDQPQHF. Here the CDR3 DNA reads TGTGCCAGCAGTTTATCGGGTTGGGATCAGCCCCAGCATTTT.

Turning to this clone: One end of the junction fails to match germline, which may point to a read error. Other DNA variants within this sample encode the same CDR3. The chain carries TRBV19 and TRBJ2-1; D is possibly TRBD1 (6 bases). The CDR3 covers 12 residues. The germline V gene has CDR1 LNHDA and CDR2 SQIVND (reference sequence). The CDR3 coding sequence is TGTGCCAGTAGCATAGGGGGCAATGAGCAGTTCTTC. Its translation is CASSIGGNEQFF.

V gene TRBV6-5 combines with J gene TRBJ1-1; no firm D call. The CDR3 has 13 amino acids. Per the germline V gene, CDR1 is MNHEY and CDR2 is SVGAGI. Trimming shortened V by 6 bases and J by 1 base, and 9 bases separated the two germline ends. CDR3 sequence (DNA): TGTGCCAGCAGCCTCTATAAGAACACTGAAGCTTTCTTT. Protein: CASSLYKNTEAFF.

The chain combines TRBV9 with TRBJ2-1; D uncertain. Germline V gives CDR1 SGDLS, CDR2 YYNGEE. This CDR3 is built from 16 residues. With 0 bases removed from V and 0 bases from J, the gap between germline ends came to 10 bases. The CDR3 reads CASSVAPESSYNEQFF. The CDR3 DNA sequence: TGTGCCAGCAGCGTAGCTCCGGAAAGCTCCTACAATGAGCAGTTCTTC.

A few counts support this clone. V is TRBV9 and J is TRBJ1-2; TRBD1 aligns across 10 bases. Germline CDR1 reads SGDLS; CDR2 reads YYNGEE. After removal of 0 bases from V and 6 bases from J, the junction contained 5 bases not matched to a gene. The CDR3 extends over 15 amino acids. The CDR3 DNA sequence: TGTGCCAGCAGCGTAGACGGGACAGGGGTGGATGGCTACACCTTC. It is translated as CASSVDGTGVDGYTF.

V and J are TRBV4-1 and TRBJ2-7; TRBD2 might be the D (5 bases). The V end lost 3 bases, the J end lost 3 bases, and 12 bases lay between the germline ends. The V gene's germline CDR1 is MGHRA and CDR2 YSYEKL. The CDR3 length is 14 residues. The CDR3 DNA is TGCGCCAGCAGCCACCCCTTGAGGGACTACGAGCAGTACTTC. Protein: CASSHPLRDYEQYF.

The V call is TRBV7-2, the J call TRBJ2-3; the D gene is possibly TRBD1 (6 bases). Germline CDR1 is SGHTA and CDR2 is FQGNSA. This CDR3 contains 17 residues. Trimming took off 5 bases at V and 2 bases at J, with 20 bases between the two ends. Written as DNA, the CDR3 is TGTGCCAGCAGCCCCTGGGACACAGCGACGTCCACAGATACGCAGTATTTT. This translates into CASSPWDTATSTDTQYF.

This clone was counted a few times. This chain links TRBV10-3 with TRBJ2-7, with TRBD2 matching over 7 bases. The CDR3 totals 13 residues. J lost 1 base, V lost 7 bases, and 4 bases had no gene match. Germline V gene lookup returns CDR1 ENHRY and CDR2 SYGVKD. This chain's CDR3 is CAIKRGDSYEQYF. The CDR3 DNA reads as TGTGCCATCAAGCGGGGCGATTCCTACGAGCAGTACTTC.

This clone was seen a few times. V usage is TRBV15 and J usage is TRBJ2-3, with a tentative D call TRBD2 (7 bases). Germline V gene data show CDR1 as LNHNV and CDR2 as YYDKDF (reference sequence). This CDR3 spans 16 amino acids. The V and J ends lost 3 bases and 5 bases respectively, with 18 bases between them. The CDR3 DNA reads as TGTGCCACCAGCAGCTCCCAGGGGACGGGGGGAGATACGCAGTATTTT. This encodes CATSSSQGTGGDTQYF.

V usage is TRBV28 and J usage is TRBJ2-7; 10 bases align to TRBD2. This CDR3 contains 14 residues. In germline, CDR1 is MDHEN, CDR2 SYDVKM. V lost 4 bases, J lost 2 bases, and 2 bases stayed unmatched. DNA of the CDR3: TGTGCCAGCAGTTGGACTAGCGGAGCCTACGAGCAGTACTTC. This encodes CASSWTSGAYEQYF.

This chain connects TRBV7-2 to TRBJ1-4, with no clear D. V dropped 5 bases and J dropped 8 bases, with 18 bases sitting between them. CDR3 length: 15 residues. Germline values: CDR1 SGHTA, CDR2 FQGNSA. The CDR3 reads CASSPSGLRGEKLFF. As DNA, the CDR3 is TGTGCCAGCAGCCCGAGTGGTTTAAGAGGGGAAAAACTGTTTTTT.

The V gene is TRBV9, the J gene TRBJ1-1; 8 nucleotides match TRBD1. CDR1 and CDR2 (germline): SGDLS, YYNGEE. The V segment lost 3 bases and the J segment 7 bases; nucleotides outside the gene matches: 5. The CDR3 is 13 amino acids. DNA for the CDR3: TGTGCCAGCAGCGCGGGACAGGCGTATGAAGCTTTCTTT. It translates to CASSAGQAYEAFF.

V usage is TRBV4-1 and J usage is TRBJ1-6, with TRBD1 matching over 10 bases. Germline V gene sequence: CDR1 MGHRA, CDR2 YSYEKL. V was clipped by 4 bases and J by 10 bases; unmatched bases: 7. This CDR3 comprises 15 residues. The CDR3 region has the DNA TGCGCCAGCAGCCTTCGACAGGGGGCGGAATCACCCCTCCACTTT. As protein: CASSLRQGAESPLHF.

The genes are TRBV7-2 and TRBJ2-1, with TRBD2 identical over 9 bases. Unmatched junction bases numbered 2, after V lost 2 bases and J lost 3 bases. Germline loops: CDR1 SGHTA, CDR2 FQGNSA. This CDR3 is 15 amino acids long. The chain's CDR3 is CASSLRTSVYNEQFF. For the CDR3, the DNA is TGTGCCAGCAGCTTAAGGACTAGCGTCTACAATGAGCAGTTCTTC.

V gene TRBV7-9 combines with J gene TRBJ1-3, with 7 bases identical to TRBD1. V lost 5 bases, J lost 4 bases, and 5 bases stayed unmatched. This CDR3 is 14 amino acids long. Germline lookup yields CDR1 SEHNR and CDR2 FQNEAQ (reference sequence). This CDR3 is CASSHRGEGNTIYF. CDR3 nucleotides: TGTGCCAGCAGCCACAGGGGAGAGGGAAACACCATATATTTT.

The CDR3: CASSELDTDIQYF. In DNA, the CDR3 is TGTGCCAGCAGCGAACTAGATACGGACATTCAGTACTTC. This chain links TRBV27 with TRBJ2-4; a weak D match, TRBD2 (5 bases). Germline V gene data show CDR1 as MNHEY and CDR2 as SMNVEV (reference sequence). V was clipped by 6 bases and J by 8 bases, with 14 bases between them. The CDR3 runs 13 residues.

The CDR3 nucleotides read TGTGCCAGCAGTCCCCTAGTTGAGGCTCAATGGCAGTACTTC. It specifies CASSPLVEAQWQYF. V and J are TRBV6-5 and TRBJ2-7; D not resolved. The CDR3 has 14 amino acids. Germline V gives CDR1 MNHEY, CDR2 SVGAGI. Trimming shortened V by 5 bases and J by 9 bases, and 20 bases separated the two germline ends.

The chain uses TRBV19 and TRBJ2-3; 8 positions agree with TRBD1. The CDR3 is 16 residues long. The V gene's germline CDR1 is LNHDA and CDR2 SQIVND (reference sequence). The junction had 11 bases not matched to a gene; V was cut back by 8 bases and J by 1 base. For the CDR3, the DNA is TGTGCCAGTCCACCCGGACAGGGAATGGGCACAGATACGCAGTATTTT. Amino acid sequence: CASPPGQGMGTDTQYF.

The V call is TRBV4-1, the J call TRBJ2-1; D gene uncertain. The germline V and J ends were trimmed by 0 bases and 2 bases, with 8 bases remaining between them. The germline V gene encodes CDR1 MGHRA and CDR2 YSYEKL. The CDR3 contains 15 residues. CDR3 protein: CASSQDPAPYNEQFF. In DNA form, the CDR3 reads TGCGCCAGCAGCCAAGACCCGGCGCCCTACAATGAGCAGTTCTTC.